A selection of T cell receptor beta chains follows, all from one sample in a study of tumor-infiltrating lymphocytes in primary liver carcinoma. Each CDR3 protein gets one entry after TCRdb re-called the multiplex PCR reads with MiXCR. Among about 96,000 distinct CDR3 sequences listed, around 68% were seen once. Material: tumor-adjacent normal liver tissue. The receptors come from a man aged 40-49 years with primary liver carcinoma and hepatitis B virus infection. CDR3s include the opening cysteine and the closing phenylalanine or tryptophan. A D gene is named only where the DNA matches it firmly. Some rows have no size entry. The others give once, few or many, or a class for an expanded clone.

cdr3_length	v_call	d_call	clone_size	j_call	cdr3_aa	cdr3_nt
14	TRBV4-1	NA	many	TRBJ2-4	CASSQEHRRDIQYF	TGCGCCAGCAGCCAAGAGCACAGGCGGGACATTCAGTACTTC
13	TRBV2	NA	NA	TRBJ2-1	CASSPGPSREQFF	TGTGCCAGCAGCCCCGGACCCAGCCGAGAGCAGTTCTTC
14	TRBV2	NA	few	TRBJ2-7	CASSQDMWGYEQYF	TGTGCCAGCAGTCAGGACATGTGGGGCTACGAGCAGTACTTC
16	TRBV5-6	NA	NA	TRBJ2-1	CASSMGFSTSYNEQFF	TGTGCCAGCAGCATGGGGTTTAGCACCTCCTACAATGAGCAGTTCTTC
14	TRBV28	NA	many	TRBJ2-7	CASSLRGGYYEQYF	TGTGCCAGCAGTTTAAGGGGCGGGTACTACGAGCAGTACTTC
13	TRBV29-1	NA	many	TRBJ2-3	CSVNGFVADTQYF	TGCAGCGTTAACGGGTTCGTGGCAGATACGCAGTATTTT
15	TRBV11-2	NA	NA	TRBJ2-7	CANSLEYRAAYEQYF	TGTGCCAACAGCTTAGAATACAGGGCGGCCTACGAGCAGTACTTC
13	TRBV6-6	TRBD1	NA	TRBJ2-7	CAGCGDRGHEQYF	TGTGCCGGCTGTGGGGACAGGGGGCACGAGCAGTACTTC
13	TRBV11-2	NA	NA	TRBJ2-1	CVSSPQQDQGQFF	TGTGTCAGCAGTCCCCAGCAGGATCAGGGGCAGTTCTTC
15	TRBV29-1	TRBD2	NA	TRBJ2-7	CSIRLAGGSRYEQYF	TGCAGCATCCGACTAGCGGGAGGTTCTCGCTACGAGCAGTACTTC
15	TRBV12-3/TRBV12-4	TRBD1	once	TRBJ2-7	CASSIGQGANYEQYF	TGTGCCAGCAGTATAGGACAGGGGGCCAACTACGAGCAGTACTTC
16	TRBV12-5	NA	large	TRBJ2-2	CASGPPGATNTGELFF	TGTGCTAGTGGTCCTCCGGGGGCCACGAACACCGGGGAGCTGTTTTTT
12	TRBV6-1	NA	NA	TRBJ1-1	CASRGVSAEALF	TGTGCCAGCAGGGGGGTGTCGGCTGAGGCTTTATTT
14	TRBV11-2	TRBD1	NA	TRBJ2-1	CASSLYRGPYEQFF	TGTGCCAGCAGCTTATACAGGGGGCCCTACGAGCAGTTCTTC
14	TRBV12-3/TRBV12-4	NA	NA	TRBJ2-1	CASSLPPFSDEQFF	TGTGCCAGCAGTTTACCCCCGTTTAGCGATGAGCAGTTCTTT
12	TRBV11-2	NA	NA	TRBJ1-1	CASSPQGWGAFF	TGTGCAAGCAGCCCTCAGGGGTGGGGAGCTTTCTTT
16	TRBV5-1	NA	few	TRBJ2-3	CASSSGLARGTDTQYF	TGCGCCAGCAGCTCCGGACTCGCTAGGGGCACAGATACGCAGTATTTT
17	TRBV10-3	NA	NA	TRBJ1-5	CAISESGGFDSNQPQHF	TGTGCCATCAGTGAGTCAGGTGGATTCGATAGCAATCAACCCCAGCATTTT
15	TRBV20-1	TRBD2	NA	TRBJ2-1	CSARGTSGLGNEQFF	TGCAGTGCTAGAGGGACTAGCGGATTAGGCAATGAGCAGTTCTTC
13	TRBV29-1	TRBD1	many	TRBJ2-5	CSVGGRGQETQYF	TGCAGCGTTGGAGGCAGGGGGCAAGAGACCCAGTACTTC
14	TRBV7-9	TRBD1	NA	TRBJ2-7	CASSPTQGAYEQYF	TGTGCCAGCAGCCCGACACAGGGGGCATACGAGCAGTACTTC
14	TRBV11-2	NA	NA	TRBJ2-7	CATSLTDTSYEQYF	TGTGCCACCAGCTTAACTGACACTTCCTACGAGCAATACTTC
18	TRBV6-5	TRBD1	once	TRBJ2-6	CAGSLCTGVKAGANVLTF	TGTGCCGGCAGTCTTTGTACAGGGGTGAAAGCTGGGGCCAACGTCCTGACTTTC
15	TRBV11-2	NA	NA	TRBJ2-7	CASSLVARESYEQYF	TGTGCCAGCAGCTTAGTTGCGAGAGAGTCTTACGAGCAGTACTTC
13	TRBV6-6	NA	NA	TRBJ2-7	CASILGPDYEQYF	NA
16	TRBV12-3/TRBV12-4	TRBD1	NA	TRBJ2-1	CASSLPGTGLRGVQFF	TGTGCCAGCAGTTTACCCGGGACAGGGCTCCGGGGTGTGCAGTTCTTC
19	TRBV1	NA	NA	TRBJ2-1	CTSSRDLDRTGSTYNEQFF	TGCACCAGCAGCCGAGATCTTGATAGGACAGGGAGCACCTACAATGAGCAGTTCTTC
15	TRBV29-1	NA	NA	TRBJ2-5	CSVTSWDKTGETQYF	TGCAGCGTGACATCTTGGGACAAAACCGGGGAGACCCAGTACTTC
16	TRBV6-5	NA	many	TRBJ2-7	CASSYSMVRATYEQYF	TGTGCCAGCAGTTACTCGATGGTCAGGGCGACCTACGAGCAGTACTTC
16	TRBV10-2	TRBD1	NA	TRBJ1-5	CVSTRSLQGNYQPQHF	TGCGTCAGTACCCGTTCATTACAGGGGAACTATCAGCCCCAGCATTTT
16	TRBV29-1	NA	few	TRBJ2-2	CSVEISRGANTGELFF	TGCAGCGTTGAAATTAGTAGGGGAGCGAACACCGGGGAGTTGTTTTTT
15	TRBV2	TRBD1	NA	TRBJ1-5	CASRIPTGEDQPQHF	TGTGCCAGCAGGATACCGACAGGGGAAGATCAGCCCCAGCATTTT
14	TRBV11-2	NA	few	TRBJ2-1	CANSSAGSGNEQFF	TGTGCCAACAGTTCAGCGGGCTCTGGGAACGAGCAGTTCTTC
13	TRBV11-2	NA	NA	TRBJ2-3	CASNSRDTDTQYF	TGTGCCAGCAACAGCCGGGACACAGATACCCAGTATTTT
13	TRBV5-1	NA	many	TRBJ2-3	CASSFSTTDTQYF	TGCGCCAGCAGCTTCTCTACCACAGATACGCAGTATTTT
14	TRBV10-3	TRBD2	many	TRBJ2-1	CAIRQAGGGNEQFF	TGTGCCATCAGACAAGCGGGAGGAGGCAATGAGCAGTTCTTC
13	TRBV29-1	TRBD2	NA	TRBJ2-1	CSVGGLVDNEQFF	TGTAGCGTTGGGGGACTAGTGGACAATGAGCAGTTCTTC
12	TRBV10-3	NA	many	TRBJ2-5	CASRGDQETQYF	TGTGCCTCCAGAGGGGACCAGGAGACCCAGTACTTC
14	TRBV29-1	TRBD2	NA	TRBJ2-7	CSVGLAEVVNEQYF	TGCAGCGTGGGCCTAGCGGAGGTTGTGAATGAGCAGTACTTC
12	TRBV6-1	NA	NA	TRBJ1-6	CASSLGNPPLHF	TGTGCCAGCAGTTTGGGAAATCCACCCCTCCACTTC
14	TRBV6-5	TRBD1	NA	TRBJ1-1	CAGSYSDRADEASF	TGTGCCGGCAGTTACTCGGACAGGGCGGATGAAGCTTCCTTT
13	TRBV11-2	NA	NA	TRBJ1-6	CASSLEGGSVLHF	TGTGCCAGCAGCTTAGAGGGCGGTTCAGTCCTCCACTTT
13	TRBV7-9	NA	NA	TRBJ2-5	CASSTSGEETQYF	TGTGCCAGCAGCACTTCCGGGGAGGAGACCCAGTACTTC
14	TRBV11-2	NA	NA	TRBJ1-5	CASSLWGGNQHQHF	TGTGCCAGCAGCTTGTGGGGGGGCAATCAGCATCAGCATTTT
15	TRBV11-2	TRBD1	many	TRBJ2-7	CASSLTPGQIYEQYF	TGTGCCAGCAGCCTAACACCGGGACAGATTTACGAGCAGTACTTC
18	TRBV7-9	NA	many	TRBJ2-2	CASSSAQIGGVNTGELFF	TGTGCCAGCAGCTCTGCCCAGATCGGGGGAGTGAACACCGGGGAGCTGTTTTTT
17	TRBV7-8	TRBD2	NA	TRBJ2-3	CAGSLAQAGGSHDTQYF	TGTGCCGGCAGCTTAGCCCAAGCGGGGGGGTCACATGATACGCAGTATTTT
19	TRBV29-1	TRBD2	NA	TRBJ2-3	CSALPGREPRGPNADTQYF	TGCAGCGCCCTCCCGGGGCGGGAGCCCCGGGGCCCAAATGCAGATACGCAGTATTTT
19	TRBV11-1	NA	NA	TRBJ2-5	CASSPPPKVRKNFQETLYF	TGTGCCAGCAGCCCGCCCCCGAAGGTCAGGAAGAACTTCCAAGAGACCCTGTACTTC
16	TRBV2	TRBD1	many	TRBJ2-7	CASSEGTTGFTYEQYF	TGTGCCAGCAGTGAAGGGACGACAGGGTTTACCTACGAGCAGTACTTC
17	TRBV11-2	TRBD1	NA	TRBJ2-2	CASSFHCDRVGTGELFF	TGTGCCAGCAGCTTTCATTGTGACAGGGTCGGCACCGGGGAGCTGTTTTTT